The 8 T cell receptor beta chains listed next were all sequenced from one sample in a study of technical replicates of blood from a few donors. Sequencing used immunoSEQ multiplex PCR; TCRdb keeps in-frame clones, though not all of them. This table holds about 53,000 clones, approximately 86% found once. Input material: PBMCs. These receptors all come from a human donor in good health. Some clones in this sample may be carry-over from other donors' samples.

The CDR3 DNA reads as TGTGCCAGTAGTATAGCCGTCGTAGGGGGCCGAGAGACCCAGTACTTC. Its protein product is CASSIAVVGGRETQYF. The chain has TRBV19 and TRBJ2-5; 7 nucleotides align to TRBD1. Germline V gene sequence: CDR1 LNHDA, CDR2 SQIVND (reference sequence). The CDR3 has 16 amino acids. The ends lost 1 base at V and 4 bases at J; junction bases unmatched: 9.

The chain couples TRBV10-3 to TRBJ1-2; D is ambiguous. The CDR3 covers 13 residues. The V gene lost 6 bases and the J gene lost 7 bases, with 15 bases spanning the gap. CDR1 and CDR2 (germline): ENHRY, SYGVKD. CDR3: CAISPGNSGGYTF. The DNA for the CDR3 is TGTGCCATCAGCCCCGGGAACTCGGGTGGCTACACCTTC.

The chain links TRBV15 to TRBJ2-5; possibly TRBD2 for D (5 bases). V dropped 5 bases and J dropped 5 bases, with 21 bases sitting between them. The CDR3 covers 16 residues. The germline V gene encodes CDR1 LNHNV and CDR2 YYDKDF (reference sequence). CDR3 DNA sequence: TGTGCCACCAGCCGAGGGAGCCGAGGGATTGCGGAGACCCAGTACTTC. It yields the protein CATSRGSRGIAETQYF.

This chain links TRBV6-5 with TRBJ1-2; weak D call: TRBD1 (6 bases). This CDR3 comprises 14 residues. Germline lookup yields CDR1 MNHEY and CDR2 SVGAGI. V gave up 2 bases and J gave up 8 bases, with 15 bases separating them. The CDR3 DNA reads TGTGCCAGCAGTTACGCAGACAGGCCCGGGGGCTACACCTTC. Its translation: CASSYADRPGGYTF.

The genes are TRBV4-1 and TRBJ2-3; 7 positions match TRBD2. With 0 bases clipped from V and 1 base from J, the junction kept 4 bases outside the gene matches. This CDR3 has 16 residues. CDR1 and CDR2 (germline): MGHRA, YSYEKL. CDR3 residues: CASSQEGLAGTDTQYF. The CDR3, as DNA: TGCGCCAGCAGCCAAGAAGGGCTAGCGGGCACAGATACGCAGTATTTT.

The chain is built from TRBV7-2 and TRBJ2-1, with D perhaps TRBD2 (5 bases). CDR3 length equals 12 residues. Germline V gene lookup returns CDR1 SGHTA and CDR2 FQGNSA. The V end lost 5 bases, the J end lost 8 bases, and 10 bases lay between the germline ends. CDR3 coding DNA: TGTGCCAGCAGCCCGTACGGGGATGAGCAGTTCTTC. Translating it yields CASSPYGDEQFF.

The rearrangement uses TRBV18 and TRBJ1-5; tentative D call: TRBD1 (5 bases). The CDR3 loop spans 13 amino acids. From germline, CDR1 is KGHSH and CDR2 LQKENI. V was cut by 6 bases and J by 7 bases, with 13 bases left in between. As DNA, the CDR3 is TGTGCCAGCTCCCCTGGACAAGAGCAGCCCCAGCATTTT. Its protein product is CASSPGQEQPQHF.

V is TRBV7-2 and J is TRBJ1-6; a weak D match, TRBD1 (5 bases). V lost 2 bases and J 10 bases, leaving 12 bases between the germline ends. Germline assignment: CDR1 SGHTA and CDR2 FQGNSA. The CDR3 totals 14 residues. CDR3 coding DNA: TGTGCCAGCAGCTTAATCAGGGTCGAGTCACCCCTCCACTTT. Its protein product is CASSLIRVESPLHF. Full variable domain (remainder filled in from reference TRBV7-2 and TRBJ1-6): GAGVSQSPSNKVTEKGKDVELRCDPISGHTALYWYRQSLGQGLEFLIYFQGNSAPDKSGLPSDRFSAERTGGSVSTLTIQRTQQEDSAVYLCASSLIRVESPLHFGNGTRLTVT.